This T cell receptor beta chain originates from a study of blood T cell repertoires in COVID-19. Overall study: The United States, Italy and Spain provided the acute and convalescent COVID-19 samples.

The CDR3 contains 13 residues. The germline V gene has CDR1 LNHDA and CDR2 SQIVND (reference sequence). The germline V and J ends were trimmed by 4 bases and 10 bases, with 11 bases remaining between them. Under the authors' procedure: Reference gene primer amplification gave nucleated cell count estimates. The data were produced by immunoSEQ multiplex PCR, yet TCRdb's version contains in-frame clones alone and is incomplete. V, J and clone size are taken as reported in that table, and D and trimming were inferred from the DNA itself. The sample has some 320,000 clones; 90% are singletons. Individuals drawn from 20 to 30 US areas were about 18 to 90 years old. Categorization into cohorts depended on clinical history that participants reported.

The source of this sequence is a man between 60 and 70 years old who had recovered from COVID-19. J is TRBJ1-6 and V is TRBV19; D is unclear. Sequenced input: PBMCs or T cells enriched from blood (not recorded which). CDR3 amino acids: CASSRGFVSPLHF. CDR3 sequence (DNA): TGTGCCAGTAGTAGAGGGTTTGTCTCACCCCTCCACTTT.